The entry below gives a single T cell receptor beta chain sequence along with its context. The antigen is unknown. This record belongs to a study of T cells in Graves' hyperthyroidism and ophthalmopathy. Study results and caveats: Ophthalmopathy, as predicted by the model, came a median approximately 6.5 months after the prediction.

The CDR3 spans 15 residues. V lost 2 bases, J lost 1 base, and 12 bases lay in between. The germline V gene encodes CDR1 DFQATT and CDR2 SNEGSKA (reference sequence). TCR beta CDR3 regions were amplified from RNA. The HTBI primer set was used in a first-round RT-PCR of the TCR CDR3. TCRdb reprocessed the multiplex PCR reads via MiXCR and lists one record per CDR3 protein. The sample has about 210,000 distinct CDR3 sequences; around 17% are singletons. Diagnoses rested on clinical symptoms, serum thyroxine and TRAb, thyroid ultrasound and orbital computed tomography. This chain connects TRBV20-1 to TRBJ1-5, with a tentative D call TRBD1 (5 bases). Material: blood. The sequence was obtained from a man between 40 and 49 years old with Graves' hyperthyroidism. CDR3 sequence: CSARLGRVSNQPQHF. The CDR3 DNA follows: TGCAGTGCTAGACTGGGACGAGTCAGCAATCAGCCCCAGCATTTT.